This T cell receptor (beta chain) was retrieved from a study of blood T cell repertoires in COVID-19. Study summary: Researchers got acute and convalescent COVID-19 samples from the United States, Italy and Spain.

Trimming at V came to 3 bases and at J to 1 base, leaving 4 bases not matched to a gene. Germline V gene lookup returns CDR1 ENHRY and CDR2 SYGVKD. CDR3 size: 15 residues. Authors' processing steps: Amplification with reference gene primers provided the estimates of nucleated cell counts. TCRdb's table, derived via immunoSEQ multiplex PCR, lists solely in-frame clones and lacks some. V and J calls and clone size are those listed in that table; D and trimming were worked out from the DNA. The data hold 130,000 to 150,000 clones, with roughly 89% observed a single time. This rearrangement joins TRBV10-3 to TRBJ1-1, with TRBD1 identical over 8 bases. What was sequenced was PBMCs or T cells enriched from blood (not recorded which). The TCR sequence derives from a woman aged 50 to 65 who had been exposed to COVID-19. The CDR3 here is CAISDPGTGNTEAFF. DNA for the CDR3: TGTGCCATCAGTGACCCCGGGACAGGGAACACTGAAGCTTTCTTT.